The entry below gives a single TCR beta chain sequence along with its context. Its antigen is still unknown. Qualities for individual bases were not recorded, and no much larger clone is one base off. The data are from a study of blood T cell repertoires in COVID-19 (dated by TCRdb to the early 2020s). As for the study more broadly: Collaborator samples came from the United States, Italy and Spain and covered acute and convalescent phases of COVID-19. The material from the prospective study consisted of cDNA or gDNA derived from T cells, B-cell-depleted T cells, or PBMCs. Subjects who had been exposed to COVID-19, were actively infected with it, or had recovered from it provided the deeply sampled blood TCRbeta repertoires that made up the dataset. The repertoires were released in a freely available public database meant as a resource for research on the immune response to SARS-CoV-2. Samples came from the ongoing ImmuneRACE study (first 160 participants) plus 1,254 subjects from 6 global collaborators. Nearly every sample came with metadata listing a de-identified subject ID, COVID-19 status, age in years and sex. HLA class I and class II types, where available, came from metadata supplied by the sample provider rather than from assay-based typing. The investigation overall reported the following: How much clinical and demographic metadata was included differed by source and by participant, and the metadata was provided uncurated.

In Seattle, one collaborating source enrolled patients while the infection was active and tracked those patients longitudinally over the course of disease. Collaborating institutions collected whole blood in K2EDTA tubes following their own protocols. For TCRbeta analysis, collaborators shipped samples in one of three forms: frozen whole blood, isolated PBMCs, or DNA extracted from either of those sample types. TCRbeta CDR3 regions were amplified from genomic DNA by means of the immunoSEQ Assay, a bias-controlled multiplex PCR. The original pipeline was this. Nucleated cell counts per sample were estimated from amplification of reference gene primers within the assay. To quantify the absolute abundance of each unique TCRbeta CDR3 rearrangement, sequence reads were collapsed and filtered. For each sample, productive Simpson clonality was calculated as the square root of Simpson's diversity index over productive rearrangements. TCRdb took this table from immuneACCESS and kept in-frame rearrangements with V and J called. Such tables lack part of the clones; where checked against another copy, unresolved V genes explain under half of the gap, and the rest is unexplained. The DNA was the basis for D and trimming; V, J and clone size are from that table. Within this sample are around 220,000 clones, with approximately 80% of them counted one time only. The ten largest clones add up to roughly 7% of the sample.

Trimming removed 2 bases from V and 1 base from J; the gene matches leave 5 bases unexplained. The germline V gene provides CDR1 KGHSH and CDR2 LQKENI. The CDR3 numbers 16 residues from cysteine through phenylalanine. Only CDR3 DNA remains: 48 bases, in frame from the first base. This clonotype originated in a woman older than 75 with COVID-19, enrolled during active disease. Sequenced material: peripheral blood. Recombination linked TRBV18 to TRBJ2-3, with 8 bases in between that match TRBD2. The nucleotide sequence reads TGTGCCAGCTCACCAGCCGGGACTAGTCGCACAGATACGCAGTATTTT. Its translation is CASSPAGTSRTDTQYF.